One and the same sample provided the 25 T cell receptor beta chains below, sequenced in a study of T cells in Graves' hyperthyroidism and ophthalmopathy. Amplified TCR beta CDR3 regions derived from RNA transcripts. During a first-round RT-PCR of the TCR CDR3, the HTBI primer set was used. TCRdb reanalysed the multiplex PCR reads using MiXCR and keeps one entry per CDR3 protein. The table has 500,000 to 750,000 distinct CDR3 sequences, more than 15% seen once. Sequenced material: blood. The receptors here all came from a woman aged 30 to 39 with Graves' hyperthyroidism.

This clonotype came up many times. The V gene is TRBV28, the J gene TRBJ2-2; D possibly corresponds to TRBD2 (5 bases). V gave up 2 bases and J gave up 6 bases, with 13 bases separating them. CDR1 is MDHEN and CDR2 is SYDVKM in the germline V gene. The CDR3 totals 15 residues. The CDR3 protein is CASSLLTSYPGELFF. CDR3 nucleotides: TGTGCCAGCAGTTTACTTACTAGTTATCCCGGGGAGCTGTTTTTT.

This clonotype was seen repeatedly, ten times or more. The chain recombines TRBV7-6 with TRBJ2-1; either TRBD1 or TRBD2 may fit D (6 bases each). This CDR3 has 17 amino acids. V was trimmed by 2 bases and J by 5 bases, leaving 19 bases between them. Germline values: CDR1 SGHVS, CDR2 FNYEAQ. The CDR3 nucleotides are TGTGCCAGCAGCTTATTAGCCGCCTCCGGGGGCCACAATGAGCAGTTCTTC. Translated, it gives CASSLLAASGGHNEQFF.

The chain uses TRBV7-2 and TRBJ2-1; 11 bases line up with TRBD2. The CDR3 is made up of 16 amino acids. V shed 5 bases, J shed 2 bases, and the junction held 5 bases outside the gene matches. Per the germline V gene, CDR1 is SGHTA and CDR2 is FQGNSA. The CDR3 protein is CASSRMTSGAYNEQFF. The CDR3 nucleotides read TGTGCCAGCAGCCGGATGACTAGCGGGGCCTACAATGAGCAGTTCTTC.

The chain couples TRBV3-1 to TRBJ2-2, with D perhaps TRBD2 (6 bases). Deletions cut 1 base from V and 6 bases from J, with 9 bases between. This CDR3 spans 14 amino acids. Germline-derived CDR1 and CDR2 are LGHDT and YNNKEL (reference sequence). The CDR3 sequence is CASSQGRAPGELFF. DNA of the CDR3: TGTGCCAGCAGCCAAGGGAGGGCCCCCGGGGAGCTGTTTTTT.

This clonotype was detected a few times. The chain couples TRBV15 to TRBJ2-6, with 9 bases lining up with TRBD2. The CDR3 is 20 amino acids. Unmatched junction bases numbered 11, after V lost 0 bases and J lost 2 bases. In germline, CDR1 is LNHNV, CDR2 YYDKDF (reference sequence). Here the CDR3 reads CATSRDPGGRVAAGANVLTF. The CDR3 DNA is TGTGCCACCAGCAGAGATCCGGGCGGGAGGGTAGCGGCTGGGGCCAACGTCCTGACTTTC.

The chain employs TRBV9 and TRBJ2-1, with 7 bases that match TRBD2. This CDR3 spans 13 amino acids. V was clipped by 2 bases and J by 7 bases; unmatched bases: 3. Looked up from germline, CDR1 is SGDLS and CDR2 is YYNGEE. CDR3 in DNA: TGTGCCAGCAGCGTGGCGGGGGAGAATGAGCAGTTCTTC. Translation gives CASSVAGENEQFF.

CDR3 in amino acids: CASSPEWGTGGYYGYTF. CDR3 nucleotide sequence: TGTGCCAGCAGCCCCGAATGGGGGACAGGGGGTTATTATGGCTACACCTTC. The chain joins TRBV5-5 to TRBJ1-2, with 11 bases matching TRBD1. The trim removed 4 bases at V and 5 bases at J, leaving 13 bases unmatched. The germline CDR1 and CDR2 sequences are SGHKS and YYEKEE (reference sequence). The CDR3 is 17 amino acids.

Only a few counts were recorded for this clonotype. This sequence may be a read error, since a much larger clone differs from it by one base. The chain combines TRBV2 with TRBJ1-6; no definite D call. Germline values: CDR1 SNHLY, CDR2 FYNNEI. CDR3 length: 15 amino acids. CDR3 nucleotide sequence: TGTGCCGGCAGTGAAGTCGGGGTCCATAATTCACCCCTCCACTTT. It is translated as CAGSEVGVHNSPLHF.

Many counts were recorded for this clonotype. V is TRBV3-1 and J is TRBJ2-1, with a possible D match to TRBD1 (5 bases). Germline loops: CDR1 LGHDT, CDR2 YNNKEL (reference sequence). The ends were cut back, 6 bases at V and 10 bases at J, with 19 bases in the middle. CDR3 length: 14 residues. The CDR3 reads CASSRMAGQGEQFF. The DNA for the CDR3 is TGTGCCAGCAGTCGAATGGCAGGGCAGGGAGAGCAGTTCTTC.

This clonotype was counted at least ten times. CDR3 sequence reads: CSAKTGGGEQFF. For the CDR3, the DNA is TGCAGTGCAAAAACAGGGGGGGGTGAGCAGTTCTTC. The chain links TRBV20-1 to TRBJ2-1; TRBD1 is a possible D gene (8 bases). CDR1 is DFQATT and CDR2 is SNEGSKA in the germline V gene (reference sequence). With 6 bases removed from V and 9 bases from J, the gap between germline ends came to 15 bases. The CDR3 has 12 residues.

This clonotype has at least ten counts. The rearrangement joins TRBV20-1 to TRBJ2-7, with 11 bases fitting TRBD2. From germline, CDR1 is DFQATT and CDR2 SNEGSKA (reference sequence). The CDR3 length is 14 residues. Unmatched junction bases numbered 4, after V lost 1 base and J lost 5 bases. The DNA for the CDR3 is TGCAGTGCTAGAGGGCCTAGCGGGAGGCACGAGCAGTACTTC. Protein: CSARGPSGRHEQYF.

This clonotype was seen a few times. The gene calls are TRBV19 and TRBJ2-5, with TRBD1 matching 8 bases. J was trimmed by 1 base and V by 7 bases; bases with no gene match: 17. The CDR3 extends over 18 amino acids. Germline CDR1 is LNHDA and CDR2 is SQIVND (reference sequence). CDR3 DNA: TGTGCCAGTAACCCAGGACAGGGTATGATCGGCGGCCAAGAGACCCAGTACTTC. It codes for CASNPGQGMIGGQETQYF.

The table lists this clonotype with a count of one. The gene calls are TRBV30 and TRBJ2-1; D gene unclear. The CDR3 extends over 13 amino acids. Germline CDR1 GTSNPN, CDR2 SVGIG (reference sequence). V shed 5 bases and J shed 1 base, with 9 bases lying between them. CDR3 sequence reads: CAWGVLSYNEQFF. DNA of the CDR3: TGTGCCTGGGGGGTCCTGTCCTACAATGAGCAGTTCTTC.

The chain combines TRBV10-3 with TRBJ2-1, with TRBD2 identical over 9 bases. Unmatched junction bases numbered 16, after V lost 6 bases and J lost 4 bases. The CDR3 spans 18 residues. Germline CDR1 reads ENHRY; CDR2 reads SYGVKD. CDR3 sequence reads: CAIRWGGPEREAYNEQFF. The DNA of the CDR3 is TGTGCCATCAGATGGGGGGGGCCGGAGCGGGAGGCTTACAATGAGCAGTTCTTC.

V gene TRBV4-1 combines with J gene TRBJ2-1, with 10 bases identical to TRBD2. This CDR3 spans 17 amino acids. Germline values: CDR1 MGHRA, CDR2 YSYEKL. The J segment lost 6 bases and the V segment lost 4 bases, leaving 12 bases of the junction unmatched. CDR3 DNA sequence: TGCGCCAGCAGCCTGGGGACTAGCGAGAGCAGGGTCAATGAGCAGTTCTTC. As protein: CASSLGTSESRVNEQFF.

This clonotype was recorded at least ten times. V and J are TRBV10-2 and TRBJ1-1; no firm D call. CDR3 size: 14 residues. Germline-derived CDR1 and CDR2 are WSHSY and SAAADI. Trimming took 3 bases from V and 11 from J, leaving 19 bases between them. CDR3 DNA: TGCGCCAGCAGTGACCCCAACCGCCACCCCCGCGCTTTCTTT. This translates into CASSDPNRHPRAFF.

The gene calls are TRBV7-9 and TRBJ2-7; 10 bases line up with TRBD1. Germline CDR1 and CDR2: SEHNR and FQNEAQ (reference sequence). V was clipped by 3 bases and J by 0 bases; unmatched bases: 5. The CDR3 is 16 residues long. The CDR3 sequence: CASSFGTGEYSYEQYF. CDR3 coding DNA: TGTGCCAGCAGCTTCGGGACAGGGGAATACTCCTACGAGCAGTACTTC.

This chain links TRBV7-9 with TRBJ1-2; D unresolved. This CDR3 has 14 amino acids. Per the germline V gene, CDR1 is SEHNR and CDR2 is FQNEAQ (reference sequence). V was shortened by 3 bases and J by 4 bases, with 12 bases between the two germline ends. The CDR3 protein is CASSLDRDSYGYTF. The CDR3 coding sequence is TGTGCCAGCAGCTTGGACCGGGATTCCTATGGCTACACCTTC.

The rearrangement joins TRBV3-1 to TRBJ2-7; 7 positions match TRBD2. Trimming took 4 bases from V and 0 from J; bases not matched to a gene: 3. The V gene's germline CDR1 is LGHDT and CDR2 YNNKEL (reference sequence). CDR3 size: 14 residues. CDR3 loop: CASSPGTISYEQYF. The DNA for the CDR3 is TGTGCCAGCAGCCCCGGGACTATCTCCTACGAGCAGTACTTC.

The J gene is TRBJ1-6, the V gene TRBV28; TRBD1 matches at 8 bases. The CDR3 is 15 amino acids. With 5 bases clipped from V and 9 bases from J, the junction kept 9 bases outside the gene matches. Germline loops: CDR1 MDHEN, CDR2 SYDVKM. CDR3 in amino acids: CASSPPSGGSSPLHF. The CDR3 coding sequence is TGTGCCAGCAGTCCCCCCTCAGGGGGCAGTTCACCCCTCCACTTT.

The rearrangement joins TRBV6-6 to TRBJ1-5; D is unclear. Per the germline V gene, CDR1 is MNHNY and CDR2 is SVGAGI (reference sequence). The CDR3 spans 16 residues. Trimming stripped 1 base from V and 0 bases from J, with 10 bases between. Here the CDR3 reads CASSYLAVDSNQPQHF. The DNA for the CDR3 is TGTGCCAGCAGTTACTTGGCAGTTGATAGCAATCAGCCCCAGCATTTT.

A few counts support this clonotype. The rearrangement uses TRBV7-6 and TRBJ2-7; TRBD2 agrees at 7 bases. CDR3 size: 15 residues. The V gene end was trimmed by 1 base and the J gene end by 5 bases; junction bases not matched to a gene: 8. The germline V gene has CDR1 SGHVS and CDR2 FNYEAQ. Written as DNA, the CDR3 is TGTGCCAGCAGCTTAGGGGGGGGACGCTTCGACGAGCAGTACTTC. This translates into CASSLGGGRFDEQYF.

The V and J genes are TRBV7-9 and TRBJ2-1; 10 bases align to TRBD1. Trimming removed 5 bases from V and 7 bases from J; junction bases left unmatched: 8. CDR3 length equals 15 residues. Germline lookup yields CDR1 SEHNR and CDR2 FQNEAQ (reference sequence). The CDR3 loop is CASSPRDRGGNEQFF. CDR3 DNA sequence: TGTGCCAGCAGCCCCCGGGACAGGGGTGGGAATGAGCAGTTCTTC.

This clonotype was seen a handful of times. The V gene is TRBV6-1, the J gene TRBJ1-6; D is unresolved. V was cut by 5 bases and J by 4 bases, with 12 bases left in between. Per germline, CDR1 MNHNS and CDR2 SASEGT. The CDR3 totals 15 residues. CDR3 nucleotide sequence: TGTGCCAGCAGTTCCTCTATTGGGTATAATTCACCCCTCCACTTT. The encoded protein is CASSSSIGYNSPLHF.

This clonotype appeared many times. The CDR3 region is CASSANIQLWGRNEQFF. The CDR3 DNA reads TGTGCCAGCAGCGCAAATATCCAGTTATGGGGGCGGAATGAGCAGTTCTTC. The gene calls are TRBV7-2 and TRBJ2-1; D is perhaps TRBD1 (6 bases). Germline V CDR1 and CDR2: SGHTA, FQGNSA. The CDR3 runs to 17 residues. V lost 5 bases, J lost 7 bases, and 24 bases lay in between. The entire variable domain, with the rest obtained from reference TRBV7-2 and TRBJ2-1, is as follows: GAGVSQSPSNKVTEKGKDVELRCDPISGHTALYWYRQSLGQGLEFLIYFQGNSAPDKSGLPSDRFSAERTGGSVSTLTIQRTQQEDSAVYLCASSANIQLWGRNEQFFGPGTRLTVL.